The 22 T cell receptor beta chains presented below share a single source sample, sequenced in a study of blood T cell repertoires in COVID-19. Assay used: immunoSEQ multiplex PCR; TCRdb lists only in-frame clones, some missing. The sample has about 230,000 clones; approximately 88% are singletons. The material sequenced was peripheral blood. Every receptor here comes from a man aged 40-49 years with acute or convalescent COVID-19.

J is TRBJ1-2 and V is TRBV5-1; tentatively, D is TRBD1 (5 bases). Trimming removed 0 bases at V and 7 bases at J, with 10 bases between. The germline CDR1 and CDR2 sequences are SGHRS and YFSETQ. CDR3 size: 13 residues. The CDR3 bases are TGCGCCAGCAGCTTGGATGGAGGGACTGGCTACACCTTC. Translation gives CASSLDGGTGYTF.

DNA of the CDR3: TGTGCCAGCAGCGTCGGTGTTAGCGGGTACCAAGAGACCCAGTACTTC. Translation: CASSVGVSGYQETQYF. The V and J genes are TRBV9 and TRBJ2-5; 7 positions agree with TRBD2. Germline V lookup: CDR1 SGDLS, CDR2 YYNGEE. Unmatched junction bases numbered 7, after V lost 2 bases and J lost 0 bases. The CDR3 contains 16 residues.

V usage is TRBV6-5 and J usage is TRBJ2-7; TRBD1 agrees at 7 bases. This CDR3 spans 12 amino acids. The J segment lost 7 bases and the V segment lost 7 bases, leaving 7 bases of the junction unmatched. CDR1 and CDR2 from the germline V gene are MNHEY and SVGAGI. DNA for the CDR3: TGTGCCAGCAACCGACAGGGTCGGGAGCAGTACTTC. It encodes CASNRQGREQYF.

This clone has only one observation. The rearrangement uses TRBV5-1 and TRBJ1-6, with D possibly TRBD1 on 5 matching bases. V lost 0 bases, J lost 9 bases, and 10 bases lay in between. The CDR3 extends over 14 amino acids. The germline V gene has CDR1 SGHRS and CDR2 YFSETQ. The chain's CDR3 is CASSLEGIVSPLHF. The CDR3 DNA reads as TGCGCCAGCAGCTTGGAGGGGATCGTTTCACCCCTCCACTTT. The entire variable domain, with the rest obtained from reference TRBV5-1 and TRBJ1-6, is as follows: KAGVTQTPRYLIKTRGQQVTLSCSPISGHRSVSWYQQTPGQGLQFLFEYFSETQRNKGNFPGRFSGRQFSNSRSEMNVSTLELGDSALYLCASSLEGIVSPLHFGNGTRLTVT.

This sequence joins TRBV7-8 and TRBJ1-6; 8 bases map to TRBD1. CDR1 is SGHVS, CDR2 FQNEAQ, per germline. V dropped 6 bases and J dropped 6; count of bases not matched to a gene: 7. This CDR3 has 15 residues. The CDR3 here is CASRAGGISNSPLHF. CDR3 coding DNA: TGTGCCAGCAGGGCAGGGGGCATCAGTAATTCACCCCTCCACTTT.

V and J are TRBV19 and TRBJ2-7; TRBD2 agrees at 7 bases. The CDR3 runs 13 residues. V dropped 8 bases and J dropped 3; count of bases not matched to a gene: 7. Germline values: CDR1 LNHDA, CDR2 SQIVND (reference sequence). The CDR3 sequence is CASRGREGYEQYF. CDR3 DNA: TGTGCCAGTCGCGGGAGAGAGGGCTACGAGCAGTACTTC.

CDR3 sequence (DNA): TGCAGCGTTGAACGCAGGGAGCAGTTCTTC. Protein sequence: CSVERREQFF. This chain joins TRBV29-1 and TRBJ2-1; D ambiguous. Trimming removed 2 bases from V and 10 bases from J, with 6 bases in between. There are 10 residues in the CDR3. Germline CDR1 reads SQVTM; CDR2 reads ANQGSEA.

V usage is TRBV9 and J usage is TRBJ2-1; a possible D gene is TRBD2 (6 bases). The CDR3 is 15 amino acids. V dropped 0 bases and J dropped 1 base, with 8 bases sitting between them. Germline assignment: CDR1 SGDLS and CDR2 YYNGEE. CDR3 sequence: CASSVDGGSYNEQFF. DNA of the CDR3: TGTGCCAGCAGCGTAGATGGGGGGTCCTACAATGAGCAGTTCTTC.

By frequency in the sample, this clone is medium-sized. This chain uses TRBV2 with TRBJ1-1; D unclear. The CDR3 has 11 residues. Deletions cut 7 bases from V and 8 bases from J, with 11 bases between. Germline V gives CDR1 SNHLY, CDR2 FYNNEI. CDR3 amino acids: CASNWELEAFF. In DNA, the CDR3 is TGTGCCAGCAATTGGGAGCTGGAAGCTTTCTTT.

The chain is built from TRBV28 and TRBJ2-7, with 7 nucleotides matching TRBD2. The CDR3 covers 15 residues. Germline-derived CDR1 and CDR2 are MDHEN and SYDVKM. With 7 bases clipped from V and 7 bases from J, the junction kept 16 bases outside the gene matches. The DNA of the CDR3 is TGTGCCAGCAAAGATGGGGAGGGTTGGGCGCGGGAGCAGTACTTC. Translation: CASKDGEGWAREQYF.

The count of this clone is one. The J gene is TRBJ2-7, the V gene TRBV2; 10 nucleotides line up with TRBD2. Germline V gene sequence: CDR1 SNHLY, CDR2 FYNNEI. The CDR3 loop spans 17 amino acids. The J segment lost 7 bases and the V segment lost 4 bases, leaving 16 bases of the junction unmatched. The CDR3 bases are TGTGCCAGCAGTGGCCGCACGAAGCGGGAGGGCTTCCTTGAGCAGTACTTC. This encodes CASSGRTKREGFLEQYF.

The rearrangement links TRBV18 to TRBJ1-4; TRBD1 aligns across 10 bases. The V gene's germline CDR1 is KGHSH and CDR2 LQKENI. The CDR3 contains 15 residues. Trimming removed 3 bases from V and 5 bases from J; junction bases left unmatched: 3. The chain's CDR3 is CASSPSDRGNEKLFF. CDR3 nucleotides: TGTGCCAGCTCACCTTCGGACAGGGGGAATGAAAAACTGTTTTTT. Full variable domain (missing parts from reference TRBV18 and TRBJ1-4): NAGVMQNPRHLVRRRGQEARLRCSPMKGHSHVYWYRQLPEEGLKFMVYLQKENIIDESGMPKERFSAEFPKEGPSILRIQQVVRGDSAAYFCASSPSDRGNEKLFFGSGTQLSVL.

The chain uses TRBV18 and TRBJ2-2; D may be TRBD1 (6 bases). V dropped 3 bases and J dropped 5 bases, with 13 bases sitting between them. The CDR3 totals 15 residues. CDR1 and CDR2 (germline): KGHSH, LQKENI. The CDR3 here is CASSPRDKSTGELFF. CDR3 bases: TGTGCCAGCTCACCCAGGGACAAGTCGACCGGGGAGCTGTTTTTT. The entire variable domain, with the rest obtained from reference TRBV18 and TRBJ2-2, is as follows: NAGVMQNPRHLVRRRGQEARLRCSPMKGHSHVYWYRQLPEEGLKFMVYLQKENIIDESGMPKERFSAEFPKEGPSILRIQQVVRGDSAAYFCASSPRDKSTGELFFGEGSRLTVL.

The V call is TRBV2, the J call TRBJ2-7; the match to TRBD2 covers 16 bases. Germline V gene data show CDR1 as SNHLY and CDR2 as FYNNEI. The length of the CDR3 is 16 residues. Trimming cost V 10 bases and J 3 bases; bases outside gene matches: 9. The CDR3 loop reads CATSGLAGGNHYEQYF. The CDR3 region has the DNA TGTGCCACTTCGGGACTAGCGGGAGGGAACCACTACGAGCAGTACTTC.

The rearrangement uses TRBV5-4 and TRBJ2-1; 9 nucleotides agree with TRBD1. Germline trimming cut 4 bases from V and 6 bases from J; bases unmatched to any gene: 14. The CDR3 covers 17 residues. CDR1 is SGHNT and CDR2 is YYREEE in the germline V gene (reference sequence). CDR3 protein: CASSRIGTGTSFNEQFF. Written as DNA, the CDR3 is TGTGCCAGCAGCCGAATAGGGACAGGGACTTCGTTCAATGAGCAGTTCTTC.

The V call is TRBV19, the J call TRBJ2-1; D might be TRBD2 (5 bases). V gave up 4 bases and J gave up 7 bases, with 20 bases separating them. This CDR3 spans 16 amino acids. Germline-derived CDR1 and CDR2 are LNHDA and SQIVND (reference sequence). The CDR3 is CASSKTRGWGANEQFF. Written as DNA, the CDR3 is TGTGCCAGTAGTAAAACTCGGGGATGGGGAGCTAATGAGCAGTTCTTC. The entire variable domain, with the rest obtained from reference TRBV19 and TRBJ2-1, is as follows: DGGITQSPKYLFRKEGQNVTLSCEQNLNHDAMYWYRQDPGQGLRLIYYSQIVNDFQKGDIAEGYSVSREKKESFPLTVTSAQKNPTAFYLCASSKTRGWGANEQFFGPGTRLTVL.

The table lists this clone with a count of one. The V gene is TRBV9, the J gene TRBJ1-3; 7 bases match TRBD1. CDR3 size: 17 residues. V lost 0 bases to trimming and J lost 2 bases; unmatched junction nucleotides: 8. Germline CDR1 and CDR2: SGDLS and YYNGEE. The CDR3 reads CASSVGDSSRPGNTIYF. In nucleotides, the CDR3 is TGTGCCAGCAGCGTAGGGGACAGTTCGCGACCTGGAAACACCATATATTTT. The complete variable domain, with remaining parts taken from reference TRBV9 and TRBJ1-3, reads DSGVTQTPKHLITATGQRVTLRCSPRSGDLSVYWYQQSLDQGLQFLIQYYNGEERAKGNILERFSAQQFPDLHSELNLSSLELGDSALYFCASSVGDSSRPGNTIYFGEGSWLTVV.

V is TRBV30 and J is TRBJ1-3; the match to TRBD1 covers 7 bases. Germline CDR1 GTSNPN, CDR2 SVGIG (reference sequence). V dropped 3 bases and J dropped 4; count of bases not matched to a gene: 6. The CDR3 is 14 residues long. The CDR3 nucleotides are TGTGCCTGGAGCCCACAGGGGCTAGGAAACACCATATATTTT. Its translation: CAWSPQGLGNTIYF.

This clone was seen repeatedly, ten times or more. DNA of the CDR3: TGCGCCAGCAGCATAGACAGGGTACGTGGAGGCTACACCTTC. This gives the protein CASSIDRVRGGYTF. The rearrangement links TRBV4-3 to TRBJ1-2, with 7 bases lining up with TRBD1. CDR3 length: 14 amino acids. The ends lost 5 bases at V and 8 bases at J; junction bases unmatched: 11. Germline V gives CDR1 LGHNA, CDR2 YSLEER.

This chain joins TRBV7-2 and TRBJ2-2, with D tentatively TRBD1 (6 bases). V was trimmed by 2 bases and J by 5 bases, leaving 18 bases between them. The CDR3 is made up of 17 amino acids. Germline loops: CDR1 SGHTA, CDR2 FQGNSA. The CDR3 DNA reads as TGTGCCAGCAGCTTACGGTTAGGCAACAGGGTTACCGGGGAGCTGTTTTTT. Residues: CASSLRLGNRVTGELFF. Full variable domain (rest looked up from reference TRBV7-2 and TRBJ2-2): GAGVSQSPSNKVTEKGKDVELRCDPISGHTALYWYRQSLGQGLEFLIYFQGNSAPDKSGLPSDRFSAERTGGSVSTLTIQRTQQEDSAVYLCASSLRLGNRVTGELFFGEGSRLTVL.

This chain uses TRBV18 with TRBJ2-7; tentative D call: TRBD1 (6 bases). This CDR3 region has 13 residues. Germline values: CDR1 KGHSH, CDR2 LQKENI. V dropped 1 base and J dropped 4 bases, with 8 bases sitting between them. The CDR3 reads CASSPQGEYEQYF. CDR3 nucleotide sequence: TGTGCCAGCTCACCACAGGGGGAGTACGAGCAGTACTTC.

The chain has TRBV2 and TRBJ1-1, with D maybe TRBD1 (5 bases). V lost 7 bases, J lost 1 base, and 13 bases lay in between. The CDR3 totals 14 residues. Germline CDR1 and CDR2: SNHLY and FYNNEI. CDR3 region: CASIPTEANTEAFF. The CDR3 DNA reads as TGTGCCAGCATTCCGACAGAAGCGAACACTGAAGCTTTCTTT.